A single sample gave rise to the 10 T cell receptor beta chains below, sequenced in a study of blood T cell repertoires in COVID-19. The data were produced by immunoSEQ multiplex PCR, yet TCRdb's version contains in-frame clones alone and is incomplete. The sample has 55,000 to 80,000 clones, over 65% seen once; the top ten hold around a sixth. Specimen: peripheral blood. Source of these receptors: a woman of 80 years or more with acute or convalescent COVID-19.

CDR3 sequence (DNA): TGTGCCAGCAACCTTCTAGCGAGACCTAACACAGATACGCAGTATTTT. Encoded protein: CASNLLARPNTDTQYF. This chain joins TRBV7-9 and TRBJ2-3; a possible D gene is TRBD2 (6 bases). Germline V gene lookup returns CDR1 SEHNR and CDR2 FQNEAQ (reference sequence). CDR3 length: 16 amino acids. The V end was cut by 7 bases, the J end by 2 bases, with 19 bases between.

The CDR3 bases are TGTGCCAGCAGCTCAGGGGCGACTAATGAAAAACTGTTTTTT. As protein: CASSSGATNEKLFF. The J gene is TRBJ1-4, the V gene TRBV3-1 (or the pseudogene TRBV3-2); TRBD1 is a possible D gene (6 bases). The length of the CDR3 is 14 residues. V lost 5 bases and J lost 2, with 9 bases in between. Germline V CDR1 and CDR2: LGHDT, YNNKEL (reference sequence).

V is TRBV6-5 and J is TRBJ2-5, with 9 bases aligning to TRBD1. Germline lookup yields CDR1 MNHEY and CDR2 SVGAGI. V gave up 7 bases and J gave up 5 bases; unmatched junction bases: 8. This CDR3 spans 14 amino acids. The CDR3 here is CASTLTGGGETQYF. CDR3 nucleotide sequence: TGTGCCAGCACACTTACAGGGGGCGGGGAGACCCAGTACTTC.

V is TRBV11-2 and J is TRBJ2-3, with D unclear. The V gene's germline CDR1 is SGHAT and CDR2 FQNNGV. The CDR3 has 16 residues. Trimming left V 4 bases short and J 2 bases short, with 16 bases between. For the CDR3, the DNA is TGTGCCAGCAGCTCGACCTCTCGGGTGTTCACAGATACGCAGTATTTT. As protein: CASSSTSRVFTDTQYF.

The chain carries TRBV4-1 and TRBJ2-3; 11 bases are shared with TRBD2. The CDR3 runs 17 residues. The V gene's germline CDR1 is MGHRA and CDR2 YSYEKL. Losses at the gene ends were 3 bases for V and 0 bases for J; bases not matched to a gene: 5. The CDR3 loop reads CASSQAGTSGSTDTQYF. The CDR3 DNA follows: TGCGCCAGCAGCCAGGCCGGGACTAGCGGAAGCACAGATACGCAGTATTTT.

V gene TRBV7-8 combines with J gene TRBJ1-5; 7 bases line up with TRBD1. Germline assignment: CDR1 SGHVS and CDR2 FQNEAQ. The CDR3 consists of 16 residues. The junction had 5 bases not matched to a gene; V was cut back by 0 bases and J by 3 bases. This chain's CDR3 is CASSLARQGDNQPQHF. The CDR3 DNA sequence: TGTGCCAGCAGCTTAGCACGGCAGGGGGACAATCAGCCCCAGCATTTT.

This clone was seen more than once but under ten times. The V gene is TRBV5-1, the J gene TRBJ2-3; maybe TRBD2 (6 bases). The CDR3 totals 15 residues. Germline lookup yields CDR1 SGHRS and CDR2 YFSETQ. Trimming took off 2 bases at V and 0 bases at J, with 10 bases between the two ends. CDR3 amino acids: CASSFGSSSTDTQYF. For the CDR3, the DNA is TGCGCCAGCAGCTTCGGGAGTTCTAGCACAGATACGCAGTATTTT. Using reference TRBV5-1 and TRBJ2-3 for the parts outside the CDR3, the full variable domain is KAGVTQTPRYLIKTRGQQVTLSCSPISGHRSVSWYQQTPGQGLQFLFEYFSETQRNKGNFPGRFSGRQFSNSRSEMNVSTLELGDSALYLCASSFGSSSTDTQYFGPGTRLTVL.

This clone appeared a few times. The chain has TRBV9 and TRBJ2-2, with 9 bases aligning to TRBD2. With 5 bases clipped from V and 7 bases from J, the junction kept 6 bases outside the gene matches. This CDR3 comprises 14 residues. The germline V gene has CDR1 SGDLS and CDR2 YYNGEE. In nucleotides, the CDR3 is TGTGCCAGCAGGCGGGAGGGAGGTGTCGGGGAGCTGTTTTTT. Encoded protein: CASRREGGVGELFF.

The rearrangement uses TRBV6-1 and TRBJ2-5; TRBD2 is a possible D gene (5 bases). CDR1 is MNHNS, CDR2 SASEGT, per germline. The CDR3 contains 18 residues. V dropped 1 base and J dropped 6 bases, with 24 bases sitting between them. CDR3 protein: CASSEGVFGIAARKTQYF. The DNA of the CDR3 is TGTGCCAGCAGTGAAGGGGTCTTCGGGATCGCGGCAAGAAAGACCCAGTACTTC.

The rearrangement uses TRBV25-1 and TRBJ1-2, with 9 nucleotides matching TRBD1. CDR1 and CDR2 (germline): MGHDK, SYGVNS. V lost 4 bases, J lost 7 bases, and 7 bases stayed unmatched. The CDR3 sequence is 14 residues long. Here the CDR3 DNA reads TGTGCCAGCAGTGGGACAGGGGTTCTATTTGGCTACACCTTC. This encodes CASSGTGVLFGYTF.